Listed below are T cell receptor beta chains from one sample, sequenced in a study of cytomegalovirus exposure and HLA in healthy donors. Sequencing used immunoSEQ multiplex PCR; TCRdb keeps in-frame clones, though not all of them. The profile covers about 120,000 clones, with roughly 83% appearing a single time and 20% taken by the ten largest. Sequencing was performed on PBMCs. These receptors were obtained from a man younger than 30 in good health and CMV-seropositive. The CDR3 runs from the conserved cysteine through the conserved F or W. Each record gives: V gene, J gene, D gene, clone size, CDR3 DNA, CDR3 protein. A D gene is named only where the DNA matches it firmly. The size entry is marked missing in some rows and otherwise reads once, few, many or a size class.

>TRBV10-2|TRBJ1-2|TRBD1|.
TGCGCCAGTCGAAACAGACAGGGCGGCGGCTACACCTTC
CASRNRQGGGYTF
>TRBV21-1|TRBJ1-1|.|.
TGTGCCAGCAGCCCCGAACAGGGGATGATGAACACTGAAGCTTTCTTT
CASSPEQGMMNTEAFF
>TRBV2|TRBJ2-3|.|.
TGTGCCAGCAACGACGGGGGTGCTAGCACAGATACGCAGTATTTT
CASNDGGASTDTQYF
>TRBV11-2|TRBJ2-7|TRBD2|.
TGTGCCAGCAGCTTGGAAGCGGGGGGCTACGAGCAGTACTTC
CASSLEAGGYEQYF
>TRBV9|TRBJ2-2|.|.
TGTGCCAGCAGCGTAGCTTCCACCGGGGAGCTGTTTTTT
CASSVASTGELFF
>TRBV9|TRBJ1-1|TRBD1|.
TGTGCCAGCAGCGTGGCGACAGGGCGTGAGAACACTGAAGCTTTCTTT
CASSVATGRENTEAFF
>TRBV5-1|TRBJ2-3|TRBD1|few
TGCGCCAGCAGCTCGGGGACAGGGGAAGCGCAGTATTTT
CASSSGTGEAQYF
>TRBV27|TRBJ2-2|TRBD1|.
TGTGCCAGCAGTCCATCTCGGGACAGTTACACCGGGGAGCTGTTTTTT
CASSPSRDSYTGELFF
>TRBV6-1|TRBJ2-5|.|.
TGTGCCAGCAGTGACCTCCGGGGGACCCAGTACTTC
CASSDLRGTQYF
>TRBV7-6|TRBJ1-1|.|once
TGTGCCAGCAGCCCCATACAGGGTGGCCCTGAAGCTTTCTTT
CASSPIQGGPEAFF
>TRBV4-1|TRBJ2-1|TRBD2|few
TGCGCCAGCAGCCACGCGGGGGGTCGGGACAATGAGCAGTTCTTC
CASSHAGGRDNEQFF
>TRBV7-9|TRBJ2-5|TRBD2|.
TGTGCCAGCAGCTCGGGGGGGACCCAGTACTTC
CASSSGGTQYF
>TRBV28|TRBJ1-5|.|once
TGTGCCAGCAGTTTATTGGGCCCTCCAATAGGGGATCAGCCCCAGCATTTT
CASSLLGPPIGDQPQHF
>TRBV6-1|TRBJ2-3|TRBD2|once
TGTGCCAGCAGTGAAGCCAGCGGGGGGGCCAAACCTCTCACAGATACGCAGTATTTT
CASSEASGGAKPLTDTQYF
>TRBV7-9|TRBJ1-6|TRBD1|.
TGTGCCAGCAGCCCAGAGACAGGGGGTTTGTATAATTCACCCCTCCACTTT
CASSPETGGLYNSPLHF
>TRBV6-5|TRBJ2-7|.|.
TGTGCCAGCAGTTACACGGGACACCAGTCCTACGAGCAGTACTTC
CASSYTGHQSYEQYF
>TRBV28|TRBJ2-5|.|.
TGTGCCAGCAGTCCCCGGACATATTTGCTCCAAGAGACCCAGTACTTC
CASSPRTYLLQETQYF
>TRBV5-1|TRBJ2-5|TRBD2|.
TGCGCCAGCAGCACGGGACTAGCGGGGGGCCAAGAGACCCAGTACTTC
CASSTGLAGGQETQYF
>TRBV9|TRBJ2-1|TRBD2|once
TGTGCCAGCAGCGTAGGTAGCGGGGCTCTACAGTTCTTC
CASSVGSGALQFF
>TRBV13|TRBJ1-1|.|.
TGTGCCAGCAGCTCAACAGGCGGACGGGCTTTCTTT
CASSSTGGRAFF
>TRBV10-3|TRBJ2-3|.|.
TGTGCCATCAGTGAACCGGGGGAGGTAGATACGCAGTATTTT
CAISEPGEVDTQYF
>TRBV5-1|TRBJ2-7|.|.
TGCGCCAGCAGCTTGGACGGCTACGAGCAGTACTTC
CASSLDGYEQYF
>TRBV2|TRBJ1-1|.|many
TGTGCCAGCAGCCAAGACAGGACCACTGAAGCTTTCTTT
CASSQDRTTEAFF
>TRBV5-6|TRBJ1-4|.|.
TGTGCCAGCAGCTTAAGAGGAGATGAAAAACTGTTTTTT
CASSLRGDEKLFF
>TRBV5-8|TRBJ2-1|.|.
TGTGCCAGCAGCTTTCGGAGGGACAATGAGCAGTTCTTC
CASSFRRDNEQFF
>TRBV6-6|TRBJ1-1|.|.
TGTGCCAGCAGTTACTCGTCAGCAGGGAACACTGAAGCTTTCTTT
CASSYSSAGNTEAFF
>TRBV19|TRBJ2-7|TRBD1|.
TGTGCCAGTAGTATAGAGGCCGGGACAGGCACCTACGAGCAGTACTTC
CASSIEAGTGTYEQYF
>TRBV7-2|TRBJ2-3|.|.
TGTGCCAGCAGCCCAAATGAACTCTCTTTT
CASSPNELSF
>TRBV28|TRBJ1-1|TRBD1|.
TGTGCCAGCAGTTTATGGGGACAGGGGATGAACACTGAAGCTTTCTTT
CASSLWGQGMNTEAFF
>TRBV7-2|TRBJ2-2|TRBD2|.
TGTGCCAGCAGTGGGGGGGCGGGGGGCGAGGGGGAGCTGTTTTTT
CASSGGAGGEGELFF
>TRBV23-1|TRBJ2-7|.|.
TGCGCCAGCCTTTCGTGGGGGGACCCCTACGAGCAGTACTTC
CASLSWGDPYEQYF
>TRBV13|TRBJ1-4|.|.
TGTGCCAGCAGCCCTCGACAGCTCTCAACTAATGAAAAACTGTTTTTT
CASSPRQLSTNEKLFF
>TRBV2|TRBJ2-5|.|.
TGTGCCAGCAGGAAAGGGTACGGGGGATTGGAAGAGACCCAGTACTTC
CASRKGYGGLEETQYF
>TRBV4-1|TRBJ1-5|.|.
TGCGCCAGCAGCCAAATGCCTGGGTTTTTCGGGGGACAGCCCCAGCATTTT
CASSQMPGFFGGQPQHF
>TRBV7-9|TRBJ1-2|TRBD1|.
TGTGCCAGCAGCTTAGCGGGACAGGGAGAGTATGGCTACACCTTC
CASSLAGQGEYGYTF
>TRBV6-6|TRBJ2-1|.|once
TGTGCCAGCAGTCTCTCTAGCACCACCTACAATGAGCAGTTCTTC
CASSLSSTTYNEQFF
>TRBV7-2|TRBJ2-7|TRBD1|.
TGTGCCAGCAGCGCCACCGGGACAGGGGGCTACGAGCAGTACTTC
CASSATGTGGYEQYF
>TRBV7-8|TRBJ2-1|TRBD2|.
TGTGCCAGCAGCTTAGCGGGCGGGAGTACCTACAATGAGCAGTTCTTC
CASSLAGGSTYNEQFF
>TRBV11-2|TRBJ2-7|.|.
TGTGCCAGCAGCCCTGACGGGGTGTGGTCCTACGAGCAGTACTTC
CASSPDGVWSYEQYF
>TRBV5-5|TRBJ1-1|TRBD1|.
TGTGCCAGCAGCTTCGCCGGGACAGGGGGAGGCACTGAAGCTTTCTTT
CASSFAGTGGGTEAFF
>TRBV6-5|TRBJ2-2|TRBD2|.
TGTGCCAGCAGTTACTCCTTTAGGGAGGGAACCGGGGAGCTGTTTTTT
CASSYSFREGTGELFF
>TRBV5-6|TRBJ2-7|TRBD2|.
TGTGCCAGCAGCTGGGGGCCTAGCGGGGGGACCTACGAGCAGTACTTC
CASSWGPSGGTYEQYF